These 9 T cell receptor beta chains came from one sample sequenced in a study of regulatory T cells in long-lasting Graves disease (dated by TCRdb to the early 2020s). Receptors were amplified or captured by multiplex PCR. TCRdb records Illumina HiSeq 4000 as the sequencer. TCR beta libraries were built with iRepertoire HTBI primers and Arm-PCR amplification of CDR3 regions. The public sequencing data were trimmed at Q25 with fastp and processed into clonotypes with MiXCR by TCRdb, which kept only in-frame beta chains. Rows matching on CDR3 protein sequence are summarized as one entry with the most common DNA and genes. This sample gives 300,000 to 350,000 distinct CDR3 sequences in total; around 19% of them show up just once. The top ten clonotypes cover around 30% of the sample. In the paper's terms, the time point label means: persistent/refractory GD, antithyroid drugs over 5 years with positive TRAb. RNA was extracted from PBMCs in TRIzol for both TCR sequencing and RNA sequencing.

The sample here was peripheral blood mononuclear cells (PBMCs), taken when the disease was refractory, from a patient treated with antithyroid drugs. Every receptor here comes from a female donor with Graves disease.

The chain has TRBV5-1 and TRBJ2-5; perhaps D is TRBD1 or TRBD2 (5 bases each). Trimming took off 4 bases at V and 2 bases at J, with 12 bases between the two ends. This CDR3 is built from 14 residues. Germline CDR1 is SGHRS and CDR2 is YFSETQ. The CDR3 DNA reads as TGCGCCAGCAGCCCGGGACGTACTCAAGAGACCCAGTACTTC. This encodes CASSPGRTQETQYF.

This clonotype occurred many times. The chain links TRBV28 to TRBJ2-7; 9 bases map to TRBD1. The CDR3 consists of 19 residues. The V gene's germline CDR1 is MDHEN and CDR2 SYDVKM. The J segment lost 0 bases and the V segment lost 3 bases, leaving 15 bases of the junction unmatched. The CDR3 loop is CASSFNWGQGLKSSYEQYF. The CDR3 DNA sequence: TGTGCCAGCAGTTTTAATTGGGGACAGGGACTAAAAAGCTCCTACGAGCAGTACTTC. Looking up the rest from reference TRBV28 and TRBJ2-7 gives the full variable domain: DVKVTQSSRYLVKRTGEKVFLECVQDMDHENMFWYRQDPGLGLRLIYFSYDVKMKEKGDIPEGYSVSREKKERFSLILESASTNQTSMYLCASSFNWGQGLKSSYEQYFGPGTRLTVT.

Regarding this clonotype: A much larger clone lies a single base off, so this may be a read error. The V gene is TRBV7-9, the J gene TRBJ1-2, with TRBD1 matching over 9 bases. The length of the CDR3 is 14 residues. Germline V CDR1 and CDR2: SEHNR, FQNEAQ (reference sequence). The CDR3 bases are TGTCCCAGCAGCTTGGACAGGGGACCCTATGGCTACACCTTC. It is translated as CPSSLDRGPYGYTF.

This clonotype was counted many times. V gene TRBV2 combines with J gene TRBJ2-7, with 8 bases identical to TRBD2. J gave up 3 bases and V 9 bases, and 10 bases lay outside the gene matches. This CDR3 contains 14 residues. CDR1 and CDR2 from the germline V gene are SNHLY and FYNNEI. The CDR3 DNA reads TGTGCCAGTGAGGTTGCGGGAGGACGCTACGAGCAGTACTTC. Translating it yields CASEVAGGRYEQYF. Combining the CDR3 with reference TRBV2 and TRBJ2-7 gives the whole variable domain EPEVTQTPSHQVTQMGQEVILRCVPISNHLYFYWYRQILGQKVEFLVSFYNNEISEKSEIFDDQFSVERPDGSNFTLKIRSTKLEDSAMYFCASEVAGGRYEQYFGPGTRLTVT.

This clonotype was found a few times. This sequence joins TRBV28 and TRBJ1-2; 8 nucleotides agree with TRBD1. After removal of 3 bases from V and 7 bases from J, the junction contained 4 bases not matched to a gene. The CDR3 spans 13 residues. The germline gives CDR1 MDHEN, CDR2 SYDVKM. The DNA of the CDR3 is TGTGCCAGCAGTTTTGACAGGGGATTTGGCTACACCTTC. This sequence encodes CASSFDRGFGYTF.

This clonotype has a count of ten or more. The rearrangement links TRBV29-1 to TRBJ1-1, with D hard to call. The germline gives CDR1 SQVTM, CDR2 ANQGSEA. CDR3 length equals 13 residues. The V end lost 4 bases, the J end lost 0 bases, and 9 bases lay between the germline ends. CDR3 nucleotide sequence: TGCAGCGTTGCTGGTCGTATGAACACTGAAGCTTTCTTT. The encoded protein is CSVAGRMNTEAFF.

This clonotype occurred many times. The chain joins TRBV12-3 or TRBV12-4 to TRBJ2-7, with TRBD2 identical over 7 bases. Trimming at V came to 3 bases and at J to 1 base, leaving 6 bases not matched to a gene. There are 15 residues in the CDR3. The CDR3: CASSFVSGRSYEQYF. The CDR3 nucleotides are TGTGCCAGCAGTTTCGTTAGCGGGCGATCCTACGAGCAGTACTTC.

This clonotype was picked up a small number of times. This chain uses TRBV6-1 with TRBJ1-6, with D possibly being TRBD1 (6 bases). The V and J ends lost 4 bases and 8 bases respectively, with 9 bases between them. The CDR3 has 13 amino acids. From germline, CDR1 is MNHNS and CDR2 SASEGT. Here the CDR3 DNA reads TGTGCCAGCAGTGCGTACAGGGATTCACCCCTCCACTTT. Translated: CASSAYRDSPLHF.

V and J are TRBV7-9 and TRBJ2-7; 7 bases align to TRBD2. Germline assignment: CDR1 SEHNR and CDR2 FQNEAQ (reference sequence). This CDR3 region has 18 residues. The V segment lost 5 bases and the J segment 6 bases; nucleotides outside the gene matches: 22. CDR3 region: CASSAHPGVIALAVEQYF. The CDR3 DNA reads TGTGCCAGCAGCGCACACCCCGGGGTAATTGCCCTAGCGGTCGAGCAGTACTTC.